This T cell receptor (beta chain) was identified in a study of blood T cell repertoires in COVID-19. The repertoire was sequenced with immunoSEQ multiplex PCR; TCRdb's copy has only in-frame clones and lacks some. The profile shows some 270,000 clones, around nine tenths of them singletons. Germline CDR1 and CDR2: MDHEN and SYDVKM. Trimming cost V 5 bases and J 5 bases, with 15 bases left between them. The CDR3 totals 14 residues. The sample was peripheral blood. The V and J genes are TRBV28 and TRBJ2-5; D perhaps matches TRBD2 (6 bases). The origin of this receptor is a woman aged 60-75 years who had recovered from COVID-19. The CDR3: CASSRDSLQETQYF. DNA for the CDR3: TGTGCCAGCAGTCGGGACTCCCTACAGGAGACCCAGTACTTC.